Listed here are 5 T cell receptor beta chains from one sample, sequenced in a study of blood T cell repertoires in COVID-19. The assay was immunoSEQ multiplex PCR, and TCRdb's table has in-frame clones only and misses some. The table shows roughly 70,000 clones, with about 90% occurring only once. The sequenced sample consisted of peripheral blood. The receptors come from a man aged 60 to 75 with acute or convalescent COVID-19.

The V and J genes are TRBV21-1 and TRBJ1-5. TRBV21-1 is deemed a pseudogene. This CDR3 has 17 amino acids. The CDR3 region is CASPTLLVLRGNQPQHF. As DNA, the CDR3 is TGTGCCAGCCCAACTCTCCTTGTGCTACGGGGCAATCAGCCCCAGCATTTT.

The chain joins TRBV9 to TRBJ2-3, with TRBD2 matching over 16 bases. The germline V gene encodes CDR1 SGDLS and CDR2 YYNGEE. This CDR3 comprises 20 residues. V shed 0 bases, J shed 3 bases, and the junction held 10 bases outside the gene matches. The CDR3 here is CASSVGPGTSGGARTDTQYF. CDR3 sequence (DNA): TGTGCCAGCAGCGTAGGCCCCGGGACTAGCGGGGGGGCGAGAACAGATACGCAGTATTTT.

In this sample, this clone turned up a few times. The chain carries TRBV5-6 and TRBJ2-7; D perhaps matches TRBD1 (5 bases). Per germline, CDR1 SGHDT and CDR2 YYEEEE. The CDR3 contains 14 residues. V was shortened by 5 bases and J by 0 bases, with 12 bases between the two germline ends. Here the CDR3 reads CASSLNTGSYEQYF. As DNA, the CDR3 is TGTGCCAGCAGTCTTAATACAGGCTCCTACGAGCAGTACTTC.

V usage is TRBV5-4 and J usage is TRBJ2-1; 12 positions agree with TRBD2. Trimming cost V 4 bases and J 2 bases; bases outside gene matches: 4. The germline CDR1 and CDR2 sequences are SGHNT and YYREEE (reference sequence). CDR3 length equals 16 residues. DNA for the CDR3: TGTGCCAGCAGCATTTCTAGCGGGAGGGCCTACAATGAGCAGTTCTTC. Amino acids: CASSISSGRAYNEQFF.

V gene TRBV14 combines with J gene TRBJ1-5, with TRBD1 identical over 8 bases. This CDR3 spans 11 amino acids. After removal of 4 bases from V and 15 bases from J, the junction contained 5 bases not matched to a gene. Per the germline V gene, CDR1 is SGHDN and CDR2 is FVKESK. DNA for the CDR3: TGTGCCAGCAGCCTACAGGGGGTTGGGCATTTT. Its translation: CASSLQGVGHF. Complete variable domain (other parts from reference TRBV14 and TRBJ1-5): EAGVTQFPSHSVIEKGQTVTLRCDPISGHDNLYWYRRVMGKEIKFLLHFVKESKQDESGMPNNRFLAERTGGTYSTLKVQPAELEDSGVYFCASSLQGVGHFGDGTRLSIL.